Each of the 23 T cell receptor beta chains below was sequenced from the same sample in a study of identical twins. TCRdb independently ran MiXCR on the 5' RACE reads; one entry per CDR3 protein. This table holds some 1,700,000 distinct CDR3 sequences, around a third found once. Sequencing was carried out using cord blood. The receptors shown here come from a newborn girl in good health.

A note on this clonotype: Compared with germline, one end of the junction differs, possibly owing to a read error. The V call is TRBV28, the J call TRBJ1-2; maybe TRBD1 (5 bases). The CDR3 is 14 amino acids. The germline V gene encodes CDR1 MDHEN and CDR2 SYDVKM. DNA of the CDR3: TGTGCCAGCAGCTCCGGGGCGGTAAACTGTGGCTACACCTTC. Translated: CASSSGAVNCGYTF.

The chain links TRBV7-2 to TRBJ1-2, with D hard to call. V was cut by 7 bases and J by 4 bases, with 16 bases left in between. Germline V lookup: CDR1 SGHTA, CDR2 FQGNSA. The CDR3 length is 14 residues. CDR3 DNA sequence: TGTGCCAGCATCACAGACCGAGGGATCTATGGCTACACCTTC. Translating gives CASITDRGIYGYTF.

The CDR3 bases are TGCGCCAGCAGCCATGGACTAGCGGGACCCCGCTCCTACAATGAGCAGTTCTTC. As protein: CASSHGLAGPRSYNEQFF. The chain employs TRBV4-1 and TRBJ2-1, with TRBD2 identical over 12 bases. The CDR3 length is 18 residues. The V and J ends lost 3 bases and 0 bases, in that order; junction bases with no gene match: 6. Germline V gene data show CDR1 as MGHRA and CDR2 as YSYEKL.

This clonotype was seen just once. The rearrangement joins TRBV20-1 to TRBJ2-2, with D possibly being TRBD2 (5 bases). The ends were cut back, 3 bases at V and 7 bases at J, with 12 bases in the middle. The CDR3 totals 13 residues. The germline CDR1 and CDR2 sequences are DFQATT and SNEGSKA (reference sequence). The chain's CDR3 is CSASGNGIGELFF. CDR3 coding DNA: TGCAGTGCTAGCGGGAACGGTATCGGGGAGCTGTTTTTT.

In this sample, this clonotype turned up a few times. The CDR3 here is CSARTRGPLYGYTF. The CDR3 DNA reads TGCAGTGCTAGAACCCGAGGCCCCCTCTATGGCTACACCTTC. The chain joins TRBV20-1 to TRBJ1-2; D unresolved. The CDR3 runs to 14 residues. Germline V gives CDR1 DFQATT, CDR2 SNEGSKA (reference sequence). V shed 2 bases and J shed 4 bases, with 14 bases lying between them.

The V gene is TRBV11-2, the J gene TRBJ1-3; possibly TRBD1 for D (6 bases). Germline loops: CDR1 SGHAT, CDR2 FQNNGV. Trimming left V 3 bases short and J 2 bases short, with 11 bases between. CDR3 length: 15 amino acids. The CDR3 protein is CASSFVTGAGNTIYF. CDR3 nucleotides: TGTGCCAGCAGCTTTGTGACAGGAGCTGGAAACACCATATATTTT.

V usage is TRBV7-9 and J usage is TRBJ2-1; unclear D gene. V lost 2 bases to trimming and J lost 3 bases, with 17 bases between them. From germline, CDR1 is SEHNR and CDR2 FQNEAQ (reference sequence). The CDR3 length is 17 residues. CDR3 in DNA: TGTGCCAGCAGCTTAACTCCCGGCGGACGACTCTACAATGAGCAGTTCTTC. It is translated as CASSLTPGGRLYNEQFF.

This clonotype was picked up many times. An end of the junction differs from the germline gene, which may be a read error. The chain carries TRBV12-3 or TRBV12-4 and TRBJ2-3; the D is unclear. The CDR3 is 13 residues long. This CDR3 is CASSLVRTDTQYF. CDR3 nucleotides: TGCGCCAGCAGCTTGGTCCGCACAGATACGCAGTATTTT.

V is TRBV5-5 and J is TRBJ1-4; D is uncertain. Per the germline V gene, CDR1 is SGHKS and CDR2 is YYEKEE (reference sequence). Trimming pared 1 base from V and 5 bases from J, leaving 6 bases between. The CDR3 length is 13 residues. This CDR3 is CASSLLRNEKLFF. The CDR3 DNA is TGTGCCAGCAGCTTGCTACGCAATGAAAAACTGTTTTTT.

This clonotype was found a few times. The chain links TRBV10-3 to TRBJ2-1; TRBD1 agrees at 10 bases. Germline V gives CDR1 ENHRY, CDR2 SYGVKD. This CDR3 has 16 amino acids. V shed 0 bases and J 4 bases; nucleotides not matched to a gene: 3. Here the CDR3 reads CAISESKDRGYNEQFF. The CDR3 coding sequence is TGTGCCATCAGTGAGTCGAAGGACAGGGGGTACAATGAGCAGTTCTTC.

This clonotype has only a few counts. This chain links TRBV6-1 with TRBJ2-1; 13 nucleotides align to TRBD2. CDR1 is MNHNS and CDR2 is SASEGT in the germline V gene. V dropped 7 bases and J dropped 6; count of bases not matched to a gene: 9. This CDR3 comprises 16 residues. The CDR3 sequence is CASTGTSGVWGNEQFF. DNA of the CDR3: TGTGCCAGCACCGGGACTAGCGGGGTCTGGGGCAATGAGCAGTTCTTC.

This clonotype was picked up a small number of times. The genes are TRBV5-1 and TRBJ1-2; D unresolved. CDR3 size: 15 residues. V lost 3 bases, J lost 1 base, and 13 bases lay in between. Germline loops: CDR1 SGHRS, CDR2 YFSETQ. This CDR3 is CASSSSLGINYGYTF. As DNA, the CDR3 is TGCGCCAGCAGCTCCTCCCTAGGGATTAACTATGGCTACACCTTC.

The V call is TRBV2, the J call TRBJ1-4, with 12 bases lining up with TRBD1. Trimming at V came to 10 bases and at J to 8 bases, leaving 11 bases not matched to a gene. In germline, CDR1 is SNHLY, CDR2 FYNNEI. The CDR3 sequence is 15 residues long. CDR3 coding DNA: TGTGCCACCGAACCGGGACAGGGGGCGGTGGAAAAACTGTTTTTT. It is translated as CATEPGQGAVEKLFF.

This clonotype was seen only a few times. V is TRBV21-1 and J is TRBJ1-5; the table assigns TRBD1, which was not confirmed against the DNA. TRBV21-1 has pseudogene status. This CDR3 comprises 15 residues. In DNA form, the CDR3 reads TGTGCCAGCAGCAAAGGGACAGAACCCAATCAGCCCCAGCATTTT. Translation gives CASSKGTEPNQPQHF.

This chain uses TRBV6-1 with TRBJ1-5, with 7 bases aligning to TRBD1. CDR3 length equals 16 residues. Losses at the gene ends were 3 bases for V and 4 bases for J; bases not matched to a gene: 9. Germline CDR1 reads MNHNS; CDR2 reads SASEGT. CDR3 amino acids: CASSDPQGMVNQPQHF. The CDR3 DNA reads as TGTGCCAGCAGTGACCCACAGGGGATGGTTAATCAGCCCCAGCATTTT.

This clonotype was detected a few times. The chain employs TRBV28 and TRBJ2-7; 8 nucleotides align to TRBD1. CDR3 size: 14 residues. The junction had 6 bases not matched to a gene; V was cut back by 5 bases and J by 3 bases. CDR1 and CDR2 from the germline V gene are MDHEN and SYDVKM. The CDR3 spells CASSRAGQGYEQYF. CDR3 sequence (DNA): TGTGCCAGCAGTCGGGCAGGACAGGGCTACGAGCAGTACTTC.

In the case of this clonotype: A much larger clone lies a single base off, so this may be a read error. The chain's CDR3 is CASSSSYGPETQFF. The CDR3 DNA is TGTGCCAGCAGTTCGAGCTACGGTCCGGAGACCCAGTTCTTC. The chain combines TRBV6-2 or TRBV6-3 with TRBJ2-5; D remains unclear. With the DNA end fitting TRBJ2-1 better, the J assignment may be wrong. The CDR3 runs to 14 residues. From germline, CDR1 is MNHEY and CDR2 SVGEGT.

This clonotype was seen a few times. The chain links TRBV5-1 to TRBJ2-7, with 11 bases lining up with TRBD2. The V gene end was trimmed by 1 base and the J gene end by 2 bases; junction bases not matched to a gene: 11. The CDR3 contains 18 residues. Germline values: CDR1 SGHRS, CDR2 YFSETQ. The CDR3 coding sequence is TGCGCCAGCAGCTTGATCCAACTAGCGGGAGCCCCCCCCTACGAGCAGTACTTC. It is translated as CASSLIQLAGAPPYEQYF. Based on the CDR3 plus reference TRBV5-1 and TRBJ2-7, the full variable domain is KAGVTQTPRYLIKTRGQQVTLSCSPISGHRSVSWYQQTPGQGLQFLFEYFSETQRNKGNFPGRFSGRQFSNSRSEMNVSTLELGDSALYLCASSLIQLAGAPPYEQYFGPGTRLTVT.

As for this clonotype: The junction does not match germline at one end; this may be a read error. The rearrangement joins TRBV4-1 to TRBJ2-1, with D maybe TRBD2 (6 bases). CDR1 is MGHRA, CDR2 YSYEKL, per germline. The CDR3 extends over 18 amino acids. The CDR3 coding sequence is TGCGCCAGCAGCCAAGTGATGCGAGGAACTAGCTCCCACAATGAGCAGTTCTTC. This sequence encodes CASSQVMRGTSSHNEQFF.

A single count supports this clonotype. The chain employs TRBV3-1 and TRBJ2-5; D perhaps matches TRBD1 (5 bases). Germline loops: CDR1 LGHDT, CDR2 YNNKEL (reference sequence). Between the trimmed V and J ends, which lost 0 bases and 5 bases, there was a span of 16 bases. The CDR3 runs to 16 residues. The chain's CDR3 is CASSQEMPGLRETQYF. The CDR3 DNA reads TGTGCCAGCAGCCAAGAAATGCCAGGGTTACGGGAGACCCAGTACTTC.

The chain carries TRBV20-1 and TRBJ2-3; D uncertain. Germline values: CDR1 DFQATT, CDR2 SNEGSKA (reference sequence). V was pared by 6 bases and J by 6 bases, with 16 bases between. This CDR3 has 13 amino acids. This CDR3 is CSACTTSRDTQYF. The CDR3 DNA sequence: TGCAGTGCGTGCACAACGTCTCGGGATACGCAGTATTTT.

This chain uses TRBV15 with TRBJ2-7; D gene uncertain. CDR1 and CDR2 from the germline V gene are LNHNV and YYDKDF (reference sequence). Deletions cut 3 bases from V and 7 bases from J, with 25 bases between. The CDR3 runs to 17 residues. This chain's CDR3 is CATSRRPGLTSYNEQYF. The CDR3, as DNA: TGTGCCACCAGCAGGCGCCCCGGGCTAACTTCTTACAATGAGCAGTACTTC.

The CDR3: CSASSVDTGELFF. The DNA for the CDR3 is TGCAGTGCTTCCTCCGTGGACACCGGGGAGCTGTTTTTT. The chain uses TRBV20-1 and TRBJ2-2; unclear D gene. Deletions cut 5 bases from V and 3 bases from J, with 10 bases between. Germline V gene sequence: CDR1 DFQATT, CDR2 SNEGSKA (reference sequence). The CDR3 sequence is 13 residues long.